The 8 T cell receptor beta chains in this list originate from one sample, sequenced in a study of blood T cell repertoires in COVID-19. Here immunoSEQ multiplex PCR was the method, and the copy in TCRdb shows in-frame clones only, minus some. The data show over 150,000 clones, with around nine tenths seen just once and 2.5% to 3.5% held by the top ten. The sequenced sample consisted of peripheral blood. Receptor source: a man aged 40-49 years with active or convalescent COVID-19.

The rearrangement uses TRBV29-1 and TRBJ2-5; D is perhaps TRBD2 (5 bases). Trimming removed 1 base from V and 1 base from J, with 7 bases in between. The CDR3 is 13 residues long. Per the germline V gene, CDR1 is SQVTM and CDR2 is ANQGSEA. CDR3 sequence reads: CSVEGSVQETQYF. For the CDR3, the DNA is TGCAGCGTTGAAGGTAGCGTCCAAGAGACCCAGTACTTC. The full variable domain, with the rest looked up from reference TRBV29-1 and TRBJ2-5, is SAVISQKPSRDICQRGTSLTIQCQVDSQVTMMFWYRQQPGQSLTLIATANQGSEATYESGFVIDKFPISRPNLTFSTLTVSNMSPEDSSIYLCSVEGSVQETQYFGPGTRLLVL.

The chain uses TRBV7-8 and TRBJ1-1; 8 bases agree with TRBD1. The length of the CDR3 is 14 residues. V lost 7 bases and J lost 5; bases outside the gene matches: 9. Germline V gene lookup returns CDR1 SGHVS and CDR2 FQNEAQ. In DNA, the CDR3 is TGTGCCAGCACTCAGCAGGGGGCACGGACTGAAGCTTTCTTT. Translation: CASTQQGARTEAFF.

The chain joins TRBV7-2 to TRBJ2-2; 12 bases agree with TRBD2. The CDR3 contains 15 residues. Germline CDR1 and CDR2: SGHTA and FQGNSA. V trimming: 4 bases; J trimming: 5 bases; junction bases outside the gene matches: 2. The CDR3 region has the DNA TGTGCCAGCAGCTCACTAGCGGGGGGAACCGGGGAGCTGTTTTTT. This gives the protein CASSSLAGGTGELFF. The whole variable domain, filled in from reference TRBV7-2 and TRBJ2-2, reads GAGVSQSPSNKVTEKGKDVELRCDPISGHTALYWYRQSLGQGLEFLIYFQGNSAPDKSGLPSDRFSAERTGGSVSTLTIQRTQQEDSAVYLCASSSLAGGTGELFFGEGSRLTVL.

The CDR3 DNA reads as TGCGCCAGCAGCCAAGAGCGGCATCAGCCCCAGCATTTT. Translating gives CASSQERHQPQHF. This chain joins TRBV4-3 and TRBJ1-5; no definite D call. V was cut by 0 bases and J by 5 bases, with 5 bases left in between. The CDR3 extends over 13 amino acids. Germline values: CDR1 LGHNA, CDR2 YSLEER.

The rearrangement uses TRBV6-6 and TRBJ2-5; the match to TRBD2 covers 15 bases. Germline CDR1 MNHNY, CDR2 SVGAGI (reference sequence). This CDR3 contains 16 residues. Trimming took 6 bases from V and 5 from J; bases not matched to a gene: 7. The CDR3 loop is CASSSGLAGGSETQYF. CDR3 nucleotides: TGTGCCAGCAGCTCTGGACTAGCGGGGGGGAGCGAGACCCAGTACTTC.

The J gene is TRBJ2-1, the V gene TRBV7-2; 8 bases agree with TRBD2. In germline, CDR1 is SGHTA, CDR2 FQGNSA. The V and J ends lost 1 base and 4 bases, in that order; junction bases with no gene match: 3. CDR3 length: 15 residues. The CDR3 nucleotides read TGTGCCAGCAGCTTAGGGGCTAGCGGGTACAATGAGCAGTTCTTC. Its protein is CASSLGASGYNEQFF. Full variable domain (outside the CDR3, taken from reference TRBV7-2 and TRBJ2-1): GAGVSQSPSNKVTEKGKDVELRCDPISGHTALYWYRQSLGQGLEFLIYFQGNSAPDKSGLPSDRFSAERTGGSVSTLTIQRTQQEDSAVYLCASSLGASGYNEQFFGPGTRLTVL.

A single count supports this clone. This sequence joins TRBV19 and TRBJ2-3; TRBD2 matches 8 bases. V trimming: 3 bases; J trimming: 0 bases; junction bases outside the gene matches: 5. There are 16 residues in the CDR3. CDR1 and CDR2 (germline): LNHDA, SQIVND (reference sequence). CDR3 residues: CASSMSSGASTDTQYF. Written as DNA, the CDR3 is TGTGCCAGTAGTATGAGTAGCGGGGCAAGCACAGATACGCAGTATTTT.

The chain uses TRBV12-3 or TRBV12-4 and TRBJ2-7; D unresolved. The CDR3 covers 11 residues. V was cut by 5 bases and J by 3 bases, with 5 bases left in between. The CDR3 DNA reads TGTGCCAGCAGTAGAGTCTACGAGCAGTACTTC. Residues: CASSRVYEQYF.